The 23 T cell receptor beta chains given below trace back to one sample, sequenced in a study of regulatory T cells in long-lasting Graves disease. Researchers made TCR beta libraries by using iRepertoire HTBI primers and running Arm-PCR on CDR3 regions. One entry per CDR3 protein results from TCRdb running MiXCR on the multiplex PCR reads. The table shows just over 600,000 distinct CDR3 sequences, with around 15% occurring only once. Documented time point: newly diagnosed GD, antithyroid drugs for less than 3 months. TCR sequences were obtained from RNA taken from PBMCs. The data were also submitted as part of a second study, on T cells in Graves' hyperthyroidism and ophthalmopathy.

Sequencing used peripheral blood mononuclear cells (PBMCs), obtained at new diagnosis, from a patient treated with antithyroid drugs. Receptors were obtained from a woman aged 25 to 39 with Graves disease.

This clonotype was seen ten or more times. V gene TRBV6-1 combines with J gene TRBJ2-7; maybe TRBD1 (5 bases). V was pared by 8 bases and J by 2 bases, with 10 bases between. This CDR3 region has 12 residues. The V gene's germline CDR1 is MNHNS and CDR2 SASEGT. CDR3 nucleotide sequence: TGTGCCAGCGGCAGGGTCCCCTACGAGCAGTACTTC. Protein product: CASGRVPYEQYF.

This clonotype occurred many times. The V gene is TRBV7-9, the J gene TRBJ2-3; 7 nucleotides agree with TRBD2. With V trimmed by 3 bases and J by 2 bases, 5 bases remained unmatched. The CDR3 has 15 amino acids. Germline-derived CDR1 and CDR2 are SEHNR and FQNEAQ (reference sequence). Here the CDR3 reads CASSFGTTNTDTQYF. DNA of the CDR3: TGTGCCAGCAGCTTCGGGACTACTAACACAGATACGCAGTATTTT.

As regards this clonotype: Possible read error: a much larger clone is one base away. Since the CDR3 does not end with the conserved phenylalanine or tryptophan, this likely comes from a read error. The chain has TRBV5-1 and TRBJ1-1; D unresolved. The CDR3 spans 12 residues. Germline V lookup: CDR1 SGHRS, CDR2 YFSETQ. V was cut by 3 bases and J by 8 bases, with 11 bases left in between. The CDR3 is CASSSYGREAFS. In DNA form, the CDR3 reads TGCGCCAGCAGCTCGTATGGACGGGAAGCTTTCTCT.

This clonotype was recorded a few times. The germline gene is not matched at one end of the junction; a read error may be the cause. CDR3 DNA: TGTGCCAACAGCTTACTCGTATTGACAACTCATGAGCAGTTCTTC. This codes for CANSLLVLTTHEQFF. The chain couples TRBV5-5 to TRBJ2-1; D is unresolved. Germline V gene sequence: CDR1 SGHKS, CDR2 YYEKEE (reference sequence). The CDR3 extends over 15 amino acids.

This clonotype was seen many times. The CDR3 here is CASSLDETNYGYTF. The CDR3 bases are TGTGCCAGCAGCCTGGACGAAACTAACTATGGCTACACCTTC. The genes are TRBV7-3 and TRBJ1-2; D is ambiguous. CDR3 size: 14 residues. Looked up from germline, CDR1 is SGHTA and CDR2 is FQGTGA. V lost 5 bases and J 0 bases, leaving 10 bases between the germline ends.

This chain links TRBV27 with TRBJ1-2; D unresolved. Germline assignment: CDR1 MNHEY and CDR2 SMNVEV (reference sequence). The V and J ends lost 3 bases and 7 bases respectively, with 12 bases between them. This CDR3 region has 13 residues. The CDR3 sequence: CASSFRQPGGYTF. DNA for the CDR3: TGTGCCAGCAGTTTTCGGCAGCCTGGTGGCTACACCTTC.

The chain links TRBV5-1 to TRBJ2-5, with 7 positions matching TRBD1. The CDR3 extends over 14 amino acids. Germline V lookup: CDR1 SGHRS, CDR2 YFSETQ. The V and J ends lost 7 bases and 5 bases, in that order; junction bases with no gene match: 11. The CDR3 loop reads CASRHTGEGETQYF. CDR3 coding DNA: TGCGCCAGCCGACACACAGGGGAAGGGGAGACCCAGTACTTC.

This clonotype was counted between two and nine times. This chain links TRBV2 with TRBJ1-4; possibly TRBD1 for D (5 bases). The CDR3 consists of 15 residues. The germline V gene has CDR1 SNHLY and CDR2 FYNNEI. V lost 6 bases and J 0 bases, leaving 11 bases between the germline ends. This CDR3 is CASSRGGATNEKLFF. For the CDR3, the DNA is TGTGCCAGCAGCCGGGGGGGAGCAACTAATGAAAAACTGTTTTTT.

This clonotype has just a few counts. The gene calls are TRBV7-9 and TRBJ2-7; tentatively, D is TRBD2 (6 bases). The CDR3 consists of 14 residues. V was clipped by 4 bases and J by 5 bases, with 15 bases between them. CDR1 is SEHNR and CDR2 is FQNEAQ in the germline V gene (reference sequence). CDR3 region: CASSWGEVSHEQYF. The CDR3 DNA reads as TGTGCCAGCAGCTGGGGGGAGGTCTCACACGAGCAGTACTTC.

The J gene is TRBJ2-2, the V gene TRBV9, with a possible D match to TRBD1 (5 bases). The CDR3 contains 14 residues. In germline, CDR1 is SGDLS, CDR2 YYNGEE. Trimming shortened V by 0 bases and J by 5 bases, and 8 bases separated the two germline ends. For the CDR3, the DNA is TGTGCCAGCAGCGTAGTTCAGGGAACCGGGGAGCTGTTTTTT. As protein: CASSVVQGTGELFF. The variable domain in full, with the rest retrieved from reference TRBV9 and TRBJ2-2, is DSGVTQTPKHLITATGQRVTLRCSPRSGDLSVYWYQQSLDQGLQFLIQYYNGEERAKGNILERFSAQQFPDLHSELNLSSLELGDSALYFCASSVVQGTGELFFGEGSRLTVL.

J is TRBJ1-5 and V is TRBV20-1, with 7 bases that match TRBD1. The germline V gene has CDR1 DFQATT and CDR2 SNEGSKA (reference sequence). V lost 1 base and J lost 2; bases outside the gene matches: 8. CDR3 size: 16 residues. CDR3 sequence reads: CSARVPGQPGNQPQHF. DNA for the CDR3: TGCAGTGCTAGAGTACCGGGACAGCCTGGCAATCAGCCCCAGCATTTT.

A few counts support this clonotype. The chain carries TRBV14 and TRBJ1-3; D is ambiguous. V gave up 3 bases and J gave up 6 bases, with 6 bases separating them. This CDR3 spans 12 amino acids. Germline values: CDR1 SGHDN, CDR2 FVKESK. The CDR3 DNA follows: TGTGCCAGCAGCCATGTAGAAAACACCATATATTTT. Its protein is CASSHVENTIYF.

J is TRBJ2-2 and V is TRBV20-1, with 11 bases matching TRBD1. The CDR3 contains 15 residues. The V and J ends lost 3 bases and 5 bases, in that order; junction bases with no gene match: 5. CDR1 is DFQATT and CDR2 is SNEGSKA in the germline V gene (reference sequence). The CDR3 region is CSARLGTGGTGELFF. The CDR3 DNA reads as TGCAGTGCTAGGCTCGGGACAGGGGGAACCGGGGAGCTGTTTTTT.

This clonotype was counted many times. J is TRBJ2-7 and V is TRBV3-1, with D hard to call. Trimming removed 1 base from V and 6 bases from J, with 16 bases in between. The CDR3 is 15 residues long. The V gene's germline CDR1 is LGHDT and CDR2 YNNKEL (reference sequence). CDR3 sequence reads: CASSQVSRRESEQYF. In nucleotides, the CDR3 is TGTGCCAGCAGCCAAGTCTCGAGACGAGAATCCGAGCAGTACTTC.

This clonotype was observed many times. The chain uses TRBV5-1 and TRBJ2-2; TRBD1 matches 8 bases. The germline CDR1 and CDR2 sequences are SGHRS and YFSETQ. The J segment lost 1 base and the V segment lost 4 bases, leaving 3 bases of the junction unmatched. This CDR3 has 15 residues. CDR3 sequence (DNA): TGCGCCAGCAGCGGAACAGGGGGGAACACCGGGGAGCTGTTTTTT. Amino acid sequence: CASSGTGGNTGELFF. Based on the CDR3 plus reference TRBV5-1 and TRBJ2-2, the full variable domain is KAGVTQTPRYLIKTRGQQVTLSCSPISGHRSVSWYQQTPGQGLQFLFEYFSETQRNKGNFPGRFSGRQFSNSRSEMNVSTLELGDSALYLCASSGTGGNTGELFFGEGSRLTVL.

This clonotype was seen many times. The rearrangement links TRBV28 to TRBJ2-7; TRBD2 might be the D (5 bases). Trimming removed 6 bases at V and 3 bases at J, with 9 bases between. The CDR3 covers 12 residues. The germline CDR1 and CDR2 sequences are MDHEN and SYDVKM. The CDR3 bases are TGTGCCAGCAGCCGGACTGGCTACGAGCAGTACTTC. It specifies CASSRTGYEQYF.

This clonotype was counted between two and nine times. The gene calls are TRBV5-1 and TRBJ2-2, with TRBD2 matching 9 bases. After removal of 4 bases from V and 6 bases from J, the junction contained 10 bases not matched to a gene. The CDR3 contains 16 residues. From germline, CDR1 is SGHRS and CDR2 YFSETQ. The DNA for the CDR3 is TGCGCCAGCAGCCAAGTAGCGGGAGTTCGCTCCGGGGAGCTGTTTTTT. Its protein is CASSQVAGVRSGELFF.

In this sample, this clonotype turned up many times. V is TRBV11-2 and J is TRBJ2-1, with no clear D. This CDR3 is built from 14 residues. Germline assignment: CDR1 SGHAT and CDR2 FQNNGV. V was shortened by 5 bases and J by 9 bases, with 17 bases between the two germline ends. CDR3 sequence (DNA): TGTGCCAGCAGCAAAACTAATGCGCAAAGTGAGCAGTTCTTC. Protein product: CASSKTNAQSEQFF.

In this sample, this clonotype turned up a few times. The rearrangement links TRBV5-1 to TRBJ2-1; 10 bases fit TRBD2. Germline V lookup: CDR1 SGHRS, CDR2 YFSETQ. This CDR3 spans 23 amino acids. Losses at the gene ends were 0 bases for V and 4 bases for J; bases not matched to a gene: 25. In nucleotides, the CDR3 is TGCGCCAGCAGCTTGGTTAAAGGTGTGGCTAGCGGGAGACGACTCTCGTTGTACAATGAGCAGTTCTTC. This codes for CASSLVKGVASGRRLSLYNEQFF. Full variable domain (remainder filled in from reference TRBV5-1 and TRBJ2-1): KAGVTQTPRYLIKTRGQQVTLSCSPISGHRSVSWYQQTPGQGLQFLFEYFSETQRNKGNFPGRFSGRQFSNSRSEMNVSTLELGDSALYLCASSLVKGVASGRRLSLYNEQFFGPGTRLTVL.

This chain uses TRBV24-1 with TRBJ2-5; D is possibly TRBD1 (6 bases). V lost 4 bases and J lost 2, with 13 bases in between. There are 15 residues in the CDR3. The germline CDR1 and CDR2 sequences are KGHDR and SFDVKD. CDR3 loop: CATSDFMTGQETQYF. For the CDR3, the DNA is TGTGCCACCAGTGACTTCATGACAGGACAAGAGACCCAGTACTTC.

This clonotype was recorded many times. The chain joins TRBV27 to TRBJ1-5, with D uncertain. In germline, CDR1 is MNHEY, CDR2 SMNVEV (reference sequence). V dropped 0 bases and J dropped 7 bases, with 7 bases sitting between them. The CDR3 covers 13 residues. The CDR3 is CASSLSGRQPQHF. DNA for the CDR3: TGTGCCAGCAGTTTATCAGGGAGGCAGCCCCAGCATTTT.

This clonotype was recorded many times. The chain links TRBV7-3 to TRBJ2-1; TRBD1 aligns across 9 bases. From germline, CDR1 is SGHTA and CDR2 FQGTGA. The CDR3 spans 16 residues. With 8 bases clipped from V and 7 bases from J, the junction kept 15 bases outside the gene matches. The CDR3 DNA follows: TGTGCCAGCCAAAGGGGGGGACAGGGTTATGGGAATGAGCAGTTCTTC. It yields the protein CASQRGGQGYGNEQFF.

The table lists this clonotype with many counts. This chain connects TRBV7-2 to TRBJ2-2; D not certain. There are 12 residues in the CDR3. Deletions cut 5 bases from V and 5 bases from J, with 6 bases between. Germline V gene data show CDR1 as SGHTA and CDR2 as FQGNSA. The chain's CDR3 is CASSPTTGELFF. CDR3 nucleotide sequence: TGTGCCAGCAGCCCGACGACCGGGGAGCTGTTTTTT. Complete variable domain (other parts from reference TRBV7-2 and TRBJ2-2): GAGVSQSPSNKVTEKGKDVELRCDPISGHTALYWYRQSLGQGLEFLIYFQGNSAPDKSGLPSDRFSAERTGGSVSTLTIQRTQQEDSAVYLCASSPTTGELFFGEGSRLTVL.